This entry concerns a single T cell receptor beta chain. Sequencing was performed with immunoSEQ multiplex PCR; in TCRdb, only in-frame clones are kept and a portion is missing. The top ten hold 6.5% of the sample, which has about 51,000 clones, over 75% seen once. This CDR3 has 15 residues. The V segment lost 0 bases and the J segment 3 bases; nucleotides outside the gene matches: 4. Looked up from germline, CDR1 is SEHNR and CDR2 is FQNEAQ (reference sequence). The sample is drawn from a study of blood T cell repertoires in COVID-19. The source material was peripheral blood. The chain employs TRBV7-9 and TRBJ1-1; 7 bases map to TRBD1. This TCR was sampled from a man between 45 and 60 years old with active COVID-19. The CDR3 here is CASSLARTGYTEAFF. The DNA for the CDR3 is TGTGCCAGCAGCTTAGCCCGGACAGGCTACACTGAAGCTTTCTTT.